This T cell receptor beta chain was retrieved from a study of cytomegalovirus exposure and HLA in healthy donors. Findings and limits, study-wide: Equally common other TCR beta chains were less clonally expanded than HLA-associated ones, a later analysis found.

Primers: 60 Vbeta forward and 13 Jbeta reverse. The data were produced by immunoSEQ multiplex PCR, yet TCRdb's version contains in-frame clones alone and is incomplete. The data hold roughly 130,000 clones, with over 60% observed a single time. The CDR3 is 15 residues long. The V and J ends lost 0 bases and 2 bases respectively, with 11 bases between them. Germline CDR1 reads SGHNT; CDR2 reads YENEEA. The sample holds a few counts of this clone. Its target is unknown. This receptor was taken from a middle-aged woman in good health and CMV-seropositive. The gene calls are TRBV11-3 and TRBJ2-7, with D uncertain. The sequenced sample was PBMCs. The CDR3 loop reads CASSLDLLETYEQYF. The CDR3 DNA follows: TGTGCCAGCAGCTTAGATCTGTTGGAGACCTACGAGCAGTACTTC.